The clone carrying this T cell receptor (beta chain) was observed many times. Its antigen is currently unknown. These data come from a study of Graves' ophthalmopathy and Graves' hyperthyroidism. Only newly diagnosed hyperthyroidism patients aged 18 to 65, with under 2 months' duration, were enrolled. Uncontrolled infections, other autoimmune diseases, pregnancy or lactation barred patients from enrollment. From fresh peripheral blood, under 12 ml in volume, the PBMCs were obtained. RNA transcripts provided the template for amplifying TCR beta CDR3 regions. First-round RT-PCR with HTBI primers preceded a second-round multiplex PCR. MiXCR, applied by TCRdb to the multiplex PCR reads, yields one record per CDR3 protein. The sample lists under 800,000 distinct CDR3 sequences, 20% to 25% occurring once. The ends lost 2 bases at V and 1 base at J; junction bases unmatched: 10. The CDR3 is 17 residues long. Germline CDR1 and CDR2: MDHEN and SYDVKM.

Study conclusions and caveats: Most expanded clonotypes in thyroid above 0.001 frequency also showed up in blood.

Sequenced material: peripheral blood. The chain recombines TRBV28 with TRBJ2-7; 8 nucleotides agree with TRBD2. The receptor was derived from a woman between 18 and 30 years old with stable Graves' hyperthyroidism. Some clones in this sample may be carry-over from other donors' samples. The CDR3: CASSLDWGLEASYEQYF. The DNA of the CDR3 is TGTGCCAGCAGTTTAGATTGGGGACTAGAGGCTTCCTACGAGCAGTACTTC.